Following are 26 T cell receptor beta chains from one sample sequenced in a study of T cell repertoires in cytomegalovirus infection. One entry per CDR3 protein results from TCRdb running MiXCR on the reads. The sample holds about 240,000 distinct CDR3 sequences, approximately 7% seen once. Input material: PBMCs. These receptors were collected from a human donor in good health (CMV status not recorded). Some clones in this sample may be carry-over from other donors' samples.

The chain uses TRBV29-1 and TRBJ2-7, with D tentatively TRBD2 (5 bases). The CDR3 extends over 12 amino acids. Trimming removed 7 bases at V and 3 bases at J, with 13 bases between. Per the germline V gene, CDR1 is SQVTM and CDR2 is ANQGSEA. DNA of the CDR3: TGCAGCGCTGGACTGGGGAACTACGAGCAGTACTTC. Its translation: CSAGLGNYEQYF.

This clonotype showed up many times. The chain has TRBV28 and TRBJ2-6; D unresolved. The CDR3 loop spans 13 amino acids. V was clipped by 9 bases and J by 2 bases, with 8 bases between them. CDR1 and CDR2 (germline): MDHEN, SYDVKM. CDR3 region: CASKLAGANVLTF. CDR3 DNA sequence: TGTGCCAGTAAATTAGCTGGGGCCAACGTCCTGACTTTC.

This clonotype was observed many times. The V call is TRBV5-4, the J call TRBJ2-1; D is undetermined. Germline CDR1 SGHNT, CDR2 YYREEE (reference sequence). Deletions cut 0 bases from V and 0 bases from J, with 10 bases between. The CDR3 consists of 16 residues. Here the CDR3 DNA reads TGTGCCAGCAGCTTGGGCGGCCATAGCTCCTACAATGAGCAGTTCTTC. This codes for CASSLGGHSSYNEQFF.

The rearrangement links TRBV5-5 to TRBJ2-5, with TRBD1 identical over 7 bases. CDR3 length: 15 amino acids. Germline CDR1 and CDR2: SGHKS and YYEKEE (reference sequence). V gave up 3 bases and J gave up 1 base; unmatched junction bases: 6. CDR3 loop: CASSSRDSVQETQYF. CDR3 DNA: TGTGCCAGCAGCTCACGGGACAGCGTCCAAGAGACCCAGTACTTC.

This clonotype was picked up many times. This chain links TRBV12-3 or TRBV12-4 with TRBJ2-2, with 9 bases matching TRBD1. J gave up 4 bases and V 5 bases, and 5 bases lay outside the gene matches. The CDR3 extends over 15 amino acids. CDR3 in amino acids: CASSPRDRVTGELFF. For the CDR3, the DNA is TGTGCCAGCAGTCCCAGGGACAGGGTCACCGGGGAGCTGTTTTTT.

This clonotype was observed at least ten times. CDR3 coding DNA: TGCAGCGTTGGACAGGTCTCCTACGAGCAGTACTTC. Translation: CSVGQVSYEQYF. The chain is built from TRBV29-1 and TRBJ2-7, with D possibly matching TRBD1 (6 bases). CDR1 SQVTM and CDR2 ANQGSEA come from the germline V gene. The CDR3 consists of 12 residues. The V and J ends lost 4 bases and 0 bases respectively, with 7 bases between them.

The sample holds many counts of this clonotype. The chain has TRBV6-5 and TRBJ1-2; 11 bases are shared with TRBD1. CDR1 and CDR2 from the germline V gene are MNHEY and SVGAGI. This CDR3 has 13 amino acids. V lost 6 bases and J lost 5; bases outside the gene matches: 2. As DNA, the CDR3 is TGTGCCAGCAGGGGACAGGGGGGATATGGCTACACCTTC. It encodes CASRGQGGYGYTF.

Remarks on this clonotype: This could be a read error, since a much larger clone is one nucleotide away. The chain recombines TRBV2 with TRBJ1-1; 9 bases map to TRBD1. The germline gives CDR1 SNHLY, CDR2 FYNNEI. CDR3 length: 15 amino acids. CDR3 sequence reads: CASTTGGAMNTEASF. The DNA for the CDR3 is TGTGCCAGCACGACAGGGGGGGCGATGAACACTGAAGCTTCCTTT.

This clonotype was counted many times. The chain couples TRBV7-2 to TRBJ2-2; D not certain. V was trimmed by 0 bases and J by 2 bases, leaving 7 bases between them. CDR1 is SGHTA and CDR2 is FQGNSA in the germline V gene. The CDR3 sequence is 15 residues long. The chain's CDR3 is CASSLATRNTGELFF. CDR3 bases: TGTGCCAGCAGCTTAGCTACCAGAAACACCGGGGAGCTGTTTTTT.

This clonotype was picked up many times. The chain combines TRBV12-3 or TRBV12-4 with TRBJ1-1; D not resolved. This CDR3 region has 16 residues. Trimming cost V 1 base and J 8 bases, with 20 bases left between them. CDR3 in DNA: TGTGCCAGCAGTTTAGGGGTAAAAGGTCACGTTCAAGAAGCTTTCTTT. Its protein product is CASSLGVKGHVQEAFF.

This clonotype was detected a few times. The chain carries TRBV28 and TRBJ1-2; tentative D call: TRBD1 (6 bases). Germline CDR1 is MDHEN and CDR2 is SYDVKM. The ends were cut back, 5 bases at V and 5 bases at J, with 15 bases in the middle. This CDR3 contains 14 residues. The CDR3 spells CASSDQGTWYGYTF. CDR3 DNA sequence: TGTGCCAGCAGTGACCAGGGGACGTGGTATGGCTACACCTTC.

This clonotype was seen ten or more times. The chain links TRBV7-6 to TRBJ2-7; the match to TRBD1 covers 7 bases. The CDR3 is made up of 14 amino acids. With 2 bases clipped from V and 2 bases from J, the junction kept 3 bases outside the gene matches. The germline gives CDR1 SGHVS, CDR2 FNYEAQ. The CDR3 DNA follows: TGTGCCAGCAGCTTAACGGGACAGCCCTACGAGCAGTACTTC. It translates to CASSLTGQPYEQYF.

This clonotype was seen many times. The chain joins TRBV2 to TRBJ1-2; 8 bases are shared with TRBD1. The ends lost 5 bases at V and 0 bases at J; junction bases unmatched: 2. The CDR3 contains 14 residues. Looked up from germline, CDR1 is SNHLY and CDR2 is FYNNEI. CDR3 DNA: TGTGCCAGCAGTCCGGGACAGGCTAACTATGGCTACACCTTC. Its protein is CASSPGQANYGYTF.

Many counts were recorded for this clonotype. This chain connects TRBV7-2 to TRBJ2-7; D gene uncertain. Germline CDR1 is SGHTA and CDR2 is FQGNSA. This CDR3 comprises 14 residues. V gave up 2 bases and J gave up 5 bases, with 13 bases separating them. The CDR3 here is CASSLTGPADEQYF. The CDR3 nucleotides read TGTGCCAGCAGCTTAACGGGCCCCGCGGACGAGCAGTACTTC. The variable domain in full, completed from reference TRBV7-2 and TRBJ2-7, reads GAGVSQSPSNKVTEKGKDVELRCDPISGHTALYWYRQSLGQGLEFLIYFQGNSAPDKSGLPSDRFSAERTGGSVSTLTIQRTQQEDSAVYLCASSLTGPADEQYFGPGTRLTVT.

This clonotype was observed a handful of times. CDR3: CASSLAPAGPNEKLFF. In DNA, the CDR3 is TGTGCCAGCAGCTTAGCGCCCGCAGGGCCTAATGAAAAACTGTTTTTT. The chain employs TRBV7-6 and TRBJ1-4, with D possibly TRBD1 on 5 matching bases. CDR3 length: 16 amino acids. With 0 bases removed from V and 3 bases from J, the gap between germline ends came to 11 bases. The germline gives CDR1 SGHVS, CDR2 FNYEAQ.

This clonotype was seen ten or more times. V gene TRBV27 combines with J gene TRBJ2-3; 8 positions agree with TRBD2. The CDR3 consists of 16 residues. Germline assignment: CDR1 MNHEY and CDR2 SMNVEV (reference sequence). V shed 8 bases, J shed 2 bases, and the junction held 12 bases outside the gene matches. The CDR3 loop reads CASGRPSGGDTDTQYF. The CDR3 DNA is TGTGCCAGCGGACGTCCGAGCGGGGGCGACACAGATACGCAGTATTTT.

This chain joins TRBV5-6 and TRBJ1-6; 7 nucleotides agree with TRBD1. The CDR3 length is 16 residues. Germline V gene lookup returns CDR1 SGHDT and CDR2 YYEEEE. The V segment lost 5 bases and the J segment 6 bases; nucleotides outside the gene matches: 11. The CDR3 here is CASRGRDRAINSPLHF. The CDR3 DNA sequence: TGTGCCAGCAGGGGCCGGGACAGAGCAATTAATTCACCCCTCCACTTT.

This clonotype was counted at least ten times. V is TRBV20-1 and J is TRBJ2-3; TRBD2 agrees at 8 bases. The V segment lost 0 bases and the J segment 3 bases; nucleotides outside the gene matches: 2. Germline CDR1 DFQATT, CDR2 SNEGSKA (reference sequence). The length of the CDR3 is 14 residues. DNA for the CDR3: TGCAGTGCTAGAGACCCGGGGGGGACAGATACGCAGTATTTT. As protein: CSARDPGGTDTQYF.

There are many counts of this clonotype. The chain recombines TRBV7-6 with TRBJ2-7, with a possible D match to TRBD1 (5 bases). Germline V lookup: CDR1 SGHVS, CDR2 FNYEAQ. V was trimmed by 3 bases and J by 6 bases, leaving 9 bases between them. The length of the CDR3 is 12 residues. The CDR3 protein is CASSFRVGEQYF. CDR3 DNA: TGTGCCAGCAGCTTCAGGGTCGGCGAGCAGTACTTC.

This clonotype has more than one count but fewer than ten. J is TRBJ1-5 and V is TRBV4-3; D remains ambiguous. The germline V gene encodes CDR1 LGHNA and CDR2 YSLEER. V was clipped by 0 bases and J by 4 bases, with 16 bases between them. The CDR3 spans 17 residues. The DNA of the CDR3 is TGCGCCAGCAGCCAAGAACGTGGATACGGGGTAAATCAGCCCCAGCATTTT. Protein product: CASSQERGYGVNQPQHF.

This clonotype came up many times. The chain recombines TRBV7-2 with TRBJ1-1; 10 nucleotides align to TRBD1. The CDR3 spans 15 residues. Losses at the gene ends were 5 bases for V and 4 bases for J; bases not matched to a gene: 7. Germline V gene lookup returns CDR1 SGHTA and CDR2 FQGNSA. The CDR3 DNA reads as TGTGCCAGCAGCGCACCTAGGACAGGGGGCACTGAAGCTTTCTTT. Translation: CASSAPRTGGTEAFF. The full variable domain, rest sourced from reference TRBV7-2 and TRBJ1-1, is GAGVSQSPSNKVTEKGKDVELRCDPISGHTALYWYRQSLGQGLEFLIYFQGNSAPDKSGLPSDRFSAERTGGSVSTLTIQRTQQEDSAVYLCASSAPRTGGTEAFFGQGTRLTVV.

This chain uses TRBV15 with TRBJ1-5; D unclear. The CDR3 contains 15 residues. Germline-derived CDR1 and CDR2 are LNHNV and YYDKDF (reference sequence). V was cut by 3 bases and J by 3 bases, with 12 bases left in between. Here the CDR3 reads CATSRGGDYNQPQHF. The CDR3 coding sequence is TGTGCCACCAGCAGGGGAGGAGACTACAATCAGCCCCAGCATTTT.

This clonotype was seen repeatedly, ten times or more. V usage is TRBV7-3 and J usage is TRBJ1-1; the D gene is possibly TRBD1 (6 bases). The CDR3 contains 15 residues. The V gene's germline CDR1 is SGHTA and CDR2 FQGTGA. The ends were cut back, 2 bases at V and 3 bases at J, with 13 bases in the middle. In nucleotides, the CDR3 is TGTGCCAGCAGCTTATCGGGGGCCGGGGACACTGAAGCTTTCTTT. Its translation: CASSLSGAGDTEAFF.

The V gene is TRBV5-1, the J gene TRBJ1-6; TRBD1 agrees at 7 bases. From germline, CDR1 is SGHRS and CDR2 YFSETQ. V lost 10 bases, J lost 9 bases, and 10 bases stayed unmatched. The CDR3 is 13 residues long. CDR3 sequence reads: CASTTGAGSPLHF. In nucleotides, the CDR3 is TGCGCCTCCACAACAGGGGCTGGTTCACCCCTCCACTTT.

This clonotype was detected many times. This chain connects TRBV6-2 or TRBV6-3 to TRBJ2-2, with a possible D match to TRBD2 (5 bases). CDR3 length: 14 amino acids. Per germline, CDR1 MNHEY and CDR2 SVGEGT. V was pared by 3 bases and J by 5 bases, with 10 bases between. The CDR3 protein is CASSYRSGTGELFF. The CDR3 DNA sequence: TGTGCCAGCAGTTATCGTTCGGGAACCGGGGAGCTGTTTTTT.

This clonotype was counted many times. The chain employs TRBV5-1 and TRBJ2-7; TRBD1 might be the D (5 bases). The CDR3 spans 15 residues. V was shortened by 0 bases and J by 3 bases, with 13 bases between the two germline ends. CDR1 is SGHRS, CDR2 YFSETQ, per germline. The CDR3 spells CASSLEAGRIYEQYF. CDR3 coding DNA: TGCGCCAGCAGCTTGGAGGCAGGGCGTATCTACGAGCAGTACTTC. Using reference TRBV5-1 and TRBJ2-7 for the parts outside the CDR3, the full variable domain is KAGVTQTPRYLIKTRGQQVTLSCSPISGHRSVSWYQQTPGQGLQFLFEYFSETQRNKGNFPGRFSGRQFSNSRSEMNVSTLELGDSALYLCASSLEAGRIYEQYFGPGTRLTVT.